This T cell receptor beta chain was recovered during a study of long-term antiretroviral therapy in people with HIV (dated by TCRdb to 2021 to 2024). Background on the whole study: Collection of the earliest samples took place about a decade ahead of the 2015 WHO recommendation for immediate ART, at a time when ART was typically delayed until CD4 counts fell. About 35% of the 30 participants with HIV were female. Test extractions of a monoclonal T-cell line alongside approximately 34 polyclonal samples showed no cross-contamination during QIAcube processing. This retrospective serial study examined whether starting ART and sustained HIV suppression were associated with changes in the composition and diversity of the TRB repertoire in peripheral blood. From over 25 adults with confirmed HIV infection, the cohort provided some 200 cryopreserved PBMC samples, gathered serially across a mean of around 6 years (range 1-12).

As concerns this clone: Its target antigen remains unknown. No much larger clonotype is one base removed from it; base qualities were not supplied.

On the study overall, not on this receptor specifically: Samples dated from about 2004 to 2017, and the ART regimens used may be less effective than current ones. A significant increase in TRB diversity was found to be associated with ART initiation, although TRB diversity was observed to remain significantly below that of transplant donor controls even after long-term ART. CDR3 length ranges in HIV repertoires were narrower than in controls, and network structure suggested an antigen-experienced repertoire with only a slight naive shift after ART. Since PBMC availability was limited, sequencing covered only the TCR beta chain, with no alpha chain pairing. Inferences about post-ART repertoire changes are limited because no data were available on ART adherence, viral resistance or therapy changes. Because pre-ART samples had limited cell numbers, profiling was done on unsorted PBMC rather than on sorted CD4+ and CD8+ T cells. The repertoire was dominated across all time points by expanded TRB clones identified before ART initiation, although this dominance was seen to fluctuate and to decrease in many PLHIV after ART.

The immunoSEQ hsTCRB v3.0 assay was used at survey level resolution to sequence the TRB variable region. TRB sequencing targeted a depth of roughly 35,000-55,000 T-cell genomes per sample. Pooled TRB libraries were sequenced on an Illumina MiSeq with a v3 150-cycle kit. Concerning the study's data processing: Analysis of repertoires was carried out in R inside a reproducible Nextflow workflow spanning QC, data transformation and analysis. LymphoSeq2, an R package for exploring AIRR-Seq data, was used to implement custom analyses. After excluding a handful of samples that yielded fewer than 5000 total TRB sequences, approximately 170 HIV repertoires remained for analysis. Of the approximately 190 retained HIV repertoires, approximately 60 were collected before and roughly 130 after ART initiation. Each repertoire was downsampled to 5000 TRB nucleotide sequences, and summary statistics were averaged across 100 downsampling iterations. TRB sequences were retained for analysis only if CDR3 regions of at least seven amino acids were present. Two measures captured diversity: a Shannon entropy-derived clonality score and the Gini coefficient. In repertoire networks, the top 5000 CDR3 amino acid sequences were linked whenever an edit distance of one separated two sequences. For TRB CDR3 amino acid sequences, antigen specificity groups and MHC restriction were predicted with GLIPH2. Known CMV, EBV, HIV or tissue antigen associations were flagged by matching CDR3 amino acid sequences against VDJdb and McPAS-TCR. Pre-ART, post-ART and control groups were compared with Wilcoxon signed-rank tests and Holm-Bonferroni correction. In TCRdb, the immuneACCESS table is reduced to in-frame sequences with V and J assigned. These tables do not hold every clone; where another copy was compared, an unresolved V gene accounts for under half, and the others remain unexplained. V and J calls and clone size are those listed in that table; D and trimming were worked out from the DNA. This sample lists around 30,000 clones; roughly 89% were detected once. About 6.4% of the sample comes from the top ten.

Participants were included only if at least one PBMC sample before ART initiation and at least two post-ART samples were available. All participants with HIV were treated in the United States of America. Before DNA extraction, cryopreserved samples of about 1-11 million PBMC were thawed and then washed. At the time of the earliest PBMC sample, participants with HIV were aged between roughly 20 and 60 years. Each participant contributed PBMC samples from 1-4 timepoints before ART initiation and 2-8 timepoints after ART initiation, with a median of 7 samples. For every participant, serial HIV viral load, CD4+ T-cell count, ART history and demographic data were obtained. Genomic DNA was extracted from unsorted PBMC with a Qiagen kit on a QIAcube, with processing performed in batches of 12 samples. The TCR comes from a man aged 18 to 30 with HIV. Sequenced material: unsorted PBMCs, taken 0.4 years after starting antiretroviral therapy.

The nucleotide sequence reads as follows: TGTGCTAGTGGTTTGGTACAAGTCAGCGGGGTAGCTAACTATGGCTACACCTTC. Its translation is CASGLVQVSGVANYGYTF. The V and J segments used are TRBV12-5 and TRBJ1-2; no D gene can be assigned with confidence. The CDR3 has 18 amino acids, counting the end cysteine and phenylalanine. Only the CDR3 portion is preserved as DNA: 54 bases, with reading frame beginning at the first base. The germline ends are 17 bases apart after V is trimmed by 0 bases and J by 0 bases. Based on the germline V gene, the CDR1 and CDR2 sequences are LGHNT and FRNRAP. With the portions outside the CDR3 filled from the reference TRBV12-5 and TRBJ1-2 genes, the complete variable region becomes DARVTQTPRHKVTEMGQEVTMRCQPILGHNTVFWYRQTMMQGLELLAYFRNRAPLDDSGMPKDRFSAEMPDATLATLKIQPSEPRDSAVYFCASGLVQVSGVANYGYTFGSGTRLTVV.